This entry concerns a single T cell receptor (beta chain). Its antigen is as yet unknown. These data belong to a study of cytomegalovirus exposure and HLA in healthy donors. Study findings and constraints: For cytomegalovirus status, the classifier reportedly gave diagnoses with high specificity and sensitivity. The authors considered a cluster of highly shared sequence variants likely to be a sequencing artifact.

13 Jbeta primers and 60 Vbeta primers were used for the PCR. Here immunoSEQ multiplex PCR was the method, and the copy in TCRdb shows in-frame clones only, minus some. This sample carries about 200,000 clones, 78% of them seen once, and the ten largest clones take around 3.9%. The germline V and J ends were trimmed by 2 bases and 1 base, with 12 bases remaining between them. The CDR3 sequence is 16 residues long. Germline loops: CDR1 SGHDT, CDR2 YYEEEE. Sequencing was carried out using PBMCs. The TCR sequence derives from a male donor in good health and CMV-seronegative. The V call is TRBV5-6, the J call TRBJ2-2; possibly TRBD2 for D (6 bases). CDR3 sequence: CASSLYSGQNTGELFF. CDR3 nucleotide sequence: TGTGCCAGCAGCTTATACAGCGGGCAGAACACCGGGGAGCTGTTTTTT.